These 15 T cell receptor beta chains share one sample of origin, sequenced in a study of radiotherapy plus CTLA-4 blockade in lung cancer. The table came from immunoSEQ multiplex PCR; TCRdb's copy has only in-frame clones and leaves some out. The sample lists about 73,000 clones, roughly 84% occurring once. The source material was peripheral blood, sampled from a patient treated with radiotherapy plus ipilimumab. The receptors originated from a human donor with non-small cell lung cancer that progressed on radiotherapy plus ipilimumab.

This chain connects TRBV7-9 to TRBJ1-4; 9 bases agree with TRBD1. The germline gives CDR1 SEHNR, CDR2 FQNEAQ (reference sequence). V shed 2 bases and J 7 bases; nucleotides not matched to a gene: 5. The CDR3 totals 15 residues. CDR3 sequence (DNA): TGTGCCAGCAGCTTAACCCGACAGGGGGGTGAAAAACTGTTTTTT. Translation: CASSLTRQGGEKLFF.

The chain combines TRBV4-2 with TRBJ2-2; 10 bases align to TRBD2. Trimming took 0 bases from V and 7 from J; bases not matched to a gene: 8. The CDR3 spans 17 residues. Looked up from germline, CDR1 is LGHNA and CDR2 is YNFKEQ. The CDR3 region has the DNA TGTGCCAGCAGCCAAGATTTCAGCGGGAGGGCCGTCGGGGAGCTGTTTTTT. Translated, it gives CASSQDFSGRAVGELFF.

A note on this clone: At one end, the junction sequence differs from germline, possibly due to a read error. The chain employs TRBV9 and TRBJ2-3, with 16 bases aligning to TRBD2. The CDR3 spans 18 residues. Germline CDR1 and CDR2: SGDLS and YYNGEE. The DNA of the CDR3 is TGTGCCAGCAGCGGCGCGGGACTAGCGGGAGGGAGCACATATACGCAGTATTTT. Amino acid sequence: CASSGAGLAGGSTYTQYF.

This chain links TRBV7-9 with TRBJ2-1; no reliable D call. Germline-derived CDR1 and CDR2 are SEHNR and FQNEAQ (reference sequence). V lost 5 bases, J lost 6 bases, and 8 bases lay in between. The CDR3 loop spans 12 amino acids. For the CDR3, the DNA is TGTGCCAGCAGCCCGGACCTCAATGAGCAGTTCTTC. This codes for CASSPDLNEQFF. The full variable domain, in which reference TRBV7-9 and TRBJ2-1 provide the parts outside the CDR3, is DTGVSQNPRHKITKRGQNVTFRCDPISEHNRLYWYRQTLGQGPEFLTYFQNEAQLEKSRLLSDRFSAERPKGSFSTLEIQRTEQGDSAMYLCASSPDLNEQFFGPGTRLTVL.

With regard to this clone: The sample holds other DNA sequences that translate to the same CDR3. For the CDR3, the DNA is TGCAGCGTTGAAATGAAGAGGGCAGCCGGGGAGCTGTTTTTT. Translation: CSVEMKRAAGELFF. The rearrangement uses TRBV29-1 and TRBJ2-2; D is perhaps TRBD2 (5 bases). Trimming took off 2 bases at V and 6 bases at J, with 13 bases between the two ends. CDR3 length: 14 residues. The germline V gene encodes CDR1 SQVTM and CDR2 ANQGSEA.

V gene TRBV7-8 combines with J gene TRBJ2-2; D not certain. V was clipped by 4 bases and J by 4 bases, with 10 bases between them. Per germline, CDR1 SGHVS and CDR2 FQNEAQ. This CDR3 has 14 amino acids. The CDR3 protein is CASSYPGATGELFF. CDR3 nucleotide sequence: TGTGCCAGCAGCTACCCAGGAGCCACCGGGGAGCTGTTTTTT.

This chain joins TRBV2 and TRBJ2-7; 9 positions match TRBD2. Per the germline V gene, CDR1 is SNHLY and CDR2 is FYNNEI. There are 15 residues in the CDR3. Losses at the gene ends were 4 bases for V and 3 bases for J; bases not matched to a gene: 7. The CDR3, as DNA: TGTGCCAGCAGTGGGGGAATAGCGGGAGACTACGAGCAGTACTTC. Translation: CASSGGIAGDYEQYF.

The chain joins TRBV7-5 to TRBJ2-5; the table's D call, TRBD1, has no DNA check behind it. TRBV7-5 is noted as a pseudogene. This CDR3 has 15 amino acids. The CDR3, as DNA: TGTGCCAGCAGCTTAACCTCAGACAGGGAAGAGACCCAGTACTTC. The encoded protein is CASSLTSDREETQYF.

V gene TRBV27 combines with J gene TRBJ2-1, with D possibly being TRBD2 (6 bases). Trimming removed 6 bases at V and 7 bases at J, with 16 bases between. The length of the CDR3 is 14 residues. Germline-derived CDR1 and CDR2 are MNHEY and SMNVEV (reference sequence). CDR3 nucleotide sequence: TGTGCCAGCAGCACCTGGGGGGATGGGAATGAGCAGTTCTTC. The encoded protein is CASSTWGDGNEQFF.

The chain uses TRBV15 and TRBJ1-4; D perhaps matches TRBD1 (6 bases). The CDR3 sequence is 15 residues long. V shed 4 bases and J shed 1 base, with 10 bases lying between them. Germline CDR1 is LNHNV and CDR2 is YYDKDF (reference sequence). This CDR3 is CATSKKQGTNEKLFF. CDR3 sequence (DNA): TGTGCCACCAGCAAAAAACAGGGAACTAATGAAAAACTGTTTTTT.

This chain joins TRBV7-8 and TRBJ1-2; D remains ambiguous. V was cut by 1 base and J by 2 bases, with 8 bases left in between. The CDR3 has 14 amino acids. The germline V gene has CDR1 SGHVS and CDR2 FQNEAQ. The CDR3 nucleotides read TGTGCCAGCAGCTTAGGTGTGGGAAACTATGGCTACACCTTC. It codes for CASSLGVGNYGYTF.

V is TRBV4-1 and J is TRBJ2-7; D tentatively reads TRBD1 or TRBD2 (5 bases each). V lost 3 bases and J lost 0, with 12 bases in between. CDR1 is MGHRA, CDR2 YSYEKL, per germline. The CDR3 consists of 15 residues. CDR3 protein: CASSQPGRSSYEQYV. CDR3 DNA: TGCGCCAGCAGCCAGCCGGGACGGAGCTCCTACGAGCAGTACGTC.

V gene TRBV10-3 combines with J gene TRBJ2-7, with TRBD1 matching 9 bases. V lost 1 base and J lost 3; bases outside the gene matches: 4. The CDR3 sequence is 15 residues long. Germline V CDR1 and CDR2: ENHRY, SYGVKD. The CDR3 nucleotides are TGTGCCATCAGTGAGTGGGGACAGGGTGGCTACGAGCAGTACTTC. The encoded protein is CAISEWGQGGYEQYF.

J is TRBJ2-2 and V is TRBV21-1; no DNA check was done on the table's D call, TRBD1. TRBV21-1 is classified as a pseudogene. This CDR3 has 14 amino acids. In nucleotides, the CDR3 is TGTGCCAGCAGCAAAACTACAGGGGGCGGGGAGCTGTTTTTT. Translated: CASSKTTGGGELFF.

This sequence joins TRBV5-6 and TRBJ2-7, with 8 bases identical to TRBD2. Germline-derived CDR1 and CDR2 are SGHDT and YYEEEE. Unmatched junction bases numbered 8, after V lost 0 bases and J lost 0 bases. There are 17 residues in the CDR3. CDR3 nucleotides: TGTGCCAGCAGCTTGGGACTGGCGGGAGGATCCTCCTACGAGCAGTACGTC. This sequence encodes CASSLGLAGGSSYEQYV.